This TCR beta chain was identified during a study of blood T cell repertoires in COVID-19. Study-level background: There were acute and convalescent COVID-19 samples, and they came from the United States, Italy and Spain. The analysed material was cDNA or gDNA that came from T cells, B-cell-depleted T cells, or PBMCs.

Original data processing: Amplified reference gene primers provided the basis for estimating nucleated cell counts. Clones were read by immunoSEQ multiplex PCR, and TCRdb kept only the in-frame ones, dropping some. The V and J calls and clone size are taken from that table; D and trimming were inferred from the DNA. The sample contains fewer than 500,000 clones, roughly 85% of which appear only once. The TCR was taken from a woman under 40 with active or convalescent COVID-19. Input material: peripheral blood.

In nucleotides, the CDR3 is TGTGCCAGCAGCCTGACCGGGACTAGCTGGGTTGATGAGCAGTTCTTC. Its translation is CASSLTGTSWVDEQFF. The chain links TRBV9 to TRBJ2-1; 9 nucleotides line up with TRBD2. In germline, CDR1 is SGDLS, CDR2 YYNGEE. After removal of 4 bases from V and 8 bases from J, the junction contained 13 bases not matched to a gene. This CDR3 contains 16 residues.